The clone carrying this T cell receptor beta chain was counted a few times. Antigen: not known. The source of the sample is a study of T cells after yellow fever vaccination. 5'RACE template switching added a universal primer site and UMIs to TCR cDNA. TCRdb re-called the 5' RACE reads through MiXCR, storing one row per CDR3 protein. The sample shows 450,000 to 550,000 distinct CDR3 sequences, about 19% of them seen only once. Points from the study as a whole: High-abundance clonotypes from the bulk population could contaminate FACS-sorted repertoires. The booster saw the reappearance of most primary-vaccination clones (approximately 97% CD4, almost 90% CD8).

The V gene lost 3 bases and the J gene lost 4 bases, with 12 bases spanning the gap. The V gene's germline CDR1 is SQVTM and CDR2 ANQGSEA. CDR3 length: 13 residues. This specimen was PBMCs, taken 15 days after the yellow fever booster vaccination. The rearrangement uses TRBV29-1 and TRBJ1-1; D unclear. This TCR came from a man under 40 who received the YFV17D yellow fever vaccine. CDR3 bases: TGCAGCGTTGATCGTACATTCGGCACTGAAGCTTTCTTT. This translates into CSVDRTFGTEAFF.